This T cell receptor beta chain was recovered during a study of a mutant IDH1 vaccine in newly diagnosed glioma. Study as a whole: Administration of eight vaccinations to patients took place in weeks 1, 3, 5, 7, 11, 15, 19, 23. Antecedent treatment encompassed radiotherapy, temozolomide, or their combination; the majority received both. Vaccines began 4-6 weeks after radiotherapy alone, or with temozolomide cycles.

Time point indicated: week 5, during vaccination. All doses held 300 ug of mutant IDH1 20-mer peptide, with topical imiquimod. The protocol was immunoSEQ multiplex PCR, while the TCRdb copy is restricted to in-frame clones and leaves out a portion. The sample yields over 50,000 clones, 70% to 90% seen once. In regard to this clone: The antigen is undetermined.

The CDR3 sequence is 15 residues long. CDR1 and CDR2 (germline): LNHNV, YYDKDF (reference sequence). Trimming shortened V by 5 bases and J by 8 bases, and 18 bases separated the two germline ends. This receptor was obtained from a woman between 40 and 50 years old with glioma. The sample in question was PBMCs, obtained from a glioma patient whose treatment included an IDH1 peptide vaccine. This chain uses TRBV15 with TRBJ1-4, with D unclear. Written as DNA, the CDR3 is TGTGCCACCAGCCCAGTTTCGGGGTTGGGGGAAAAACTGTTTTTT. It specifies CATSPVSGLGEKLFF.